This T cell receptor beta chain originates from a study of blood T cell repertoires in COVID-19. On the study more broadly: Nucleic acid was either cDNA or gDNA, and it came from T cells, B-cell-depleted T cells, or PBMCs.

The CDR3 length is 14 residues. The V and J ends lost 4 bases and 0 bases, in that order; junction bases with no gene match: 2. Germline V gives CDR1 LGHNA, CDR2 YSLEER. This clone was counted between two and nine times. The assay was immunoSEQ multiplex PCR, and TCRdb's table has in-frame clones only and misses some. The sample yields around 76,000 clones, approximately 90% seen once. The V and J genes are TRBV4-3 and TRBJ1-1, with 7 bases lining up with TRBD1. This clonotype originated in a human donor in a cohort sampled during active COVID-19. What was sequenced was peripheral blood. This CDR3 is CASSPTGLNTEAFF. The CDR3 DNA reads TGCGCCAGCAGCCCGACAGGGTTGAACACTGAAGCTTTCTTT.